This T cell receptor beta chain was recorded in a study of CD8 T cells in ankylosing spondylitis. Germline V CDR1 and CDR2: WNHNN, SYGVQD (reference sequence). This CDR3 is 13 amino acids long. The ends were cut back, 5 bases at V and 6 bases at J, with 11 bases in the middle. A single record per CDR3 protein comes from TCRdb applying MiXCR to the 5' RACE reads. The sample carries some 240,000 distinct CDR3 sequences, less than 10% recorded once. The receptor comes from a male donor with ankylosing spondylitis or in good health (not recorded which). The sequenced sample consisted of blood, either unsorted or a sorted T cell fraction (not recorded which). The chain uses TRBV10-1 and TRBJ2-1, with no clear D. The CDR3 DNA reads TGCGCCAGCAGTTCGGGTTCCCCCAATGAGCAGTTCTTC. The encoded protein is CASSSGSPNEQFF.